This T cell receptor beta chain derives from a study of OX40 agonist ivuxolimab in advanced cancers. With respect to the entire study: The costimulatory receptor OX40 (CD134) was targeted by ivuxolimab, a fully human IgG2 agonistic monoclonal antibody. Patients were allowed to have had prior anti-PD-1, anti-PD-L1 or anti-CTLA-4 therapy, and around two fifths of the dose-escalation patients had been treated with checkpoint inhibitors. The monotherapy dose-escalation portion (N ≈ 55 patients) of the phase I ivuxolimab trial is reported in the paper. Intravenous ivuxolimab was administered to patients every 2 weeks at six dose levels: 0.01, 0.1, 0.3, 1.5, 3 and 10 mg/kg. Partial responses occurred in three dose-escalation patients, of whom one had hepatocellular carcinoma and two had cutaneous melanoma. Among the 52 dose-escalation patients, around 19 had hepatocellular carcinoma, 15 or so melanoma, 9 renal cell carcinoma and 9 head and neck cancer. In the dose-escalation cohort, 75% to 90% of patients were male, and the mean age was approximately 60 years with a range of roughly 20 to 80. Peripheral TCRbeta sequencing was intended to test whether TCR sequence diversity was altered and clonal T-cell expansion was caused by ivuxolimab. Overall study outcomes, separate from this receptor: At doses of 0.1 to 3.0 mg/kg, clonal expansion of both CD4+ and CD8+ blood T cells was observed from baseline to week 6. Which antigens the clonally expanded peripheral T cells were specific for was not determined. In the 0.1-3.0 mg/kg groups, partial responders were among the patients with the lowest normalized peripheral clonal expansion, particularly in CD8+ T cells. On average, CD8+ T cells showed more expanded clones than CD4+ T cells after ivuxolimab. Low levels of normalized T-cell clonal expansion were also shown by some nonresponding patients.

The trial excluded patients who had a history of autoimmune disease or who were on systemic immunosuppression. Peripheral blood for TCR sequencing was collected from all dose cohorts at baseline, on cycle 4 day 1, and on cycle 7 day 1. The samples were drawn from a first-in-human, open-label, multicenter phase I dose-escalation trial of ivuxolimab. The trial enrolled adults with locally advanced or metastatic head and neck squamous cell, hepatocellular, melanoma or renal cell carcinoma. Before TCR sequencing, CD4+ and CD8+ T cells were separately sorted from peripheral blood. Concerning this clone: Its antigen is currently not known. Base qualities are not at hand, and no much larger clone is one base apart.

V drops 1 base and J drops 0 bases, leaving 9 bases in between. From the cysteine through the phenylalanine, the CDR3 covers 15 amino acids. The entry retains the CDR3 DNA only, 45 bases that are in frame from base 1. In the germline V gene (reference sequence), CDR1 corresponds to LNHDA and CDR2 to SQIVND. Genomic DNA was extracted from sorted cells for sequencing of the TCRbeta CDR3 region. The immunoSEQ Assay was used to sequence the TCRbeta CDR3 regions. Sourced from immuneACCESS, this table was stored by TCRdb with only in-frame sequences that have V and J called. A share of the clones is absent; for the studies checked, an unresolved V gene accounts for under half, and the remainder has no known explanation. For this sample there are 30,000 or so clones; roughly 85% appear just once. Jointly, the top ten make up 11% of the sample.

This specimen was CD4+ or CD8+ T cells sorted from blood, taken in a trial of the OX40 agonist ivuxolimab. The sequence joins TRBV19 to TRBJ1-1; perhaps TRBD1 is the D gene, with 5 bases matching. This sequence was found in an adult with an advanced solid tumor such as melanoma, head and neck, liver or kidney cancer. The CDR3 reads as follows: CASSIVDSLNTEAFF. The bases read TGTGCCAGTAGTATAGTTGACAGCCTGAACACTGAAGCTTTCTTT.